The clone carrying this TCR beta chain was detected ten times or more. Antigen: not known. These data are taken from a study of T-cell reconstitution after alpha-beta-depleted transplantation in children. Study-level findings and limits: A year post-transplant, T-cell counts and diversity derived mostly from newly produced T cells.

Unique molecular identifiers were built into the TCRbeta library. From the PCR reads, TCRdb called clonotypes with MiXCR, one entry per CDR3 protein. The sample contains over 200,000 distinct CDR3 sequences, approximately 10% of which appear only once. The TCR originated in a child younger than two with acute myeloid leukemia, due to receive a stem cell transplant. The sample was PBMCs, taken before TCRalphabeta/CD19-depleted stem cell transplant.

CDR3 loop: CASSFQWGSSYNEQFF. The DNA of the CDR3 is TGTGCCAGCAGCTTCCAATGGGGGAGCTCCTACAATGAGCAGTTCTTC. The chain recombines TRBV7-8 with TRBJ2-1, with D tentatively TRBD1 or TRBD2 (5 bases each). Per the germline V gene, CDR1 is SGHVS and CDR2 is FQNEAQ. Trimming removed 3 bases from V and 0 bases from J, with 12 bases in between. The CDR3 length is 16 residues.